What follows are 14 T cell receptor beta chains derived from one specimen sequenced in a study of blood T cell repertoires in COVID-19. Sequencing used immunoSEQ multiplex PCR; TCRdb keeps in-frame clones, though not all of them. The table lists some 200,000 clones, 75% to 90% of them singletons, with around a tenth in the top ten. The sample consisted of PBMCs or T cells enriched from blood (not recorded which). The receptors here all came from a man in his forties who had recovered from COVID-19.

The genes are TRBV5-4 and TRBJ2-7; D is unclear. Trimming shortened V by 3 bases and J by 7 bases, and 11 bases separated the two germline ends. The CDR3 loop spans 12 amino acids. Germline lookup yields CDR1 SGHNT and CDR2 YYREEE (reference sequence). The CDR3 here is CASSSGSGEQYF. The CDR3 DNA reads as TGTGCCAGCAGCTCCGGGTCGGGTGAGCAGTACTTC. The variable domain in full, with the rest retrieved from reference TRBV5-4 and TRBJ2-7, is ETGVTQSPTHLIKTRGQQVTLRCSSQSGHNTVSWYQQALGQGPQFIFQYYREEENGRGNFPPRFSGLQFPNYSSELNVNALELDDSALYLCASSSGSGEQYFGPGTRLTVT.

The chain is built from TRBV11-2 and TRBJ2-1; possibly TRBD2 for D (5 bases). The CDR3 spans 16 residues. Germline V gives CDR1 SGHAT, CDR2 FQNNGV. V lost 0 bases and J 7 bases, leaving 16 bases between the germline ends. The CDR3 coding sequence is TGTGCCAGCAGCTTAGATCCCCCTGTCGGGGAAAATGAGCAGTTCTTC. Its protein product is CASSLDPPVGENEQFF. The full variable domain, its missing parts supplied by reference TRBV11-2 and TRBJ2-1, is EAGVAQSPRYKIIEKRQSVAFWCNPISGHATLYWYQQILGQGPKLLIQFQNNGVVDDSQLPKDRFSAERLKGVDSTLKIQPAKLEDSAVYLCASSLDPPVGENEQFFGPGTRLTVL.

The chain links TRBV27 to TRBJ2-2; 10 nucleotides line up with TRBD1. The CDR3 loop spans 16 amino acids. CDR1 is MNHEY and CDR2 is SMNVEV in the germline V gene (reference sequence). With V trimmed by 4 bases and J by 5 bases, 7 bases remained unmatched. The CDR3 DNA follows: TGTGCCAGCAGTTCCTCCGGGACAGGGGAAACCGGGGAGCTGTTTTTT. It encodes CASSSSGTGETGELFF.

V gene TRBV6-6 combines with J gene TRBJ1-2, with D possibly TRBD1 on 5 matching bases. V was pared by 6 bases and J by 6 bases, with 11 bases between. Germline values: CDR1 MNHNY, CDR2 SVGAGI (reference sequence). The CDR3 is made up of 12 amino acids. The chain's CDR3 is CASSRDSHGYTF. Written as DNA, the CDR3 is TGTGCCAGCAGCCGGGACTCCCATGGCTACACCTTC.

The V gene is TRBV7-8, the J gene TRBJ2-1; D not resolved. Per the germline V gene, CDR1 is SGHVS and CDR2 is FQNEAQ. The CDR3 spans 13 residues. The V and J ends lost 4 bases and 6 bases respectively, with 10 bases between them. CDR3: CASSSLESNEQFF. CDR3 DNA sequence: TGTGCCAGCAGCTCCCTAGAATCCAATGAGCAGTTCTTC. The full variable domain, its missing parts supplied by reference TRBV7-8 and TRBJ2-1, is GAGVSQSPRYKVAKRGQDVALRCDPISGHVSLFWYQQALGQGPEFLTYFQNEAQLDKSGLPSDRFFAERPEGSVSTLKIQRTQQEDSAVYLCASSSLESNEQFFGPGTRLTVL.

This clone is a singleton in its sample. This chain connects TRBV5-1 to TRBJ2-5; D is possibly TRBD2 (6 bases). V dropped 2 bases and J dropped 3 bases, with 8 bases sitting between them. This CDR3 region has 13 residues. Germline lookup yields CDR1 SGHRS and CDR2 YFSETQ. The CDR3 region is CASSLGGEETQYF. The CDR3 nucleotides read TGCGCCAGCAGCTTAGGAGGGGAAGAGACCCAGTACTTC.

The V and J genes are TRBV5-4 and TRBJ1-5; no clear D. The CDR3 sequence is 13 residues long. The germline V gene encodes CDR1 SGHNT and CDR2 YYREEE (reference sequence). V was cut by 0 bases and J by 6 bases, with 7 bases left in between. The DNA of the CDR3 is TGTGCCAGCAGCTTGGACGCGGGTCAGCCCCAGCATTTT. This gives the protein CASSLDAGQPQHF.

The chain carries TRBV6-5 and TRBJ1-1; TRBD1 is a possible D gene (5 bases). Between the trimmed V and J ends, which lost 2 bases and 1 base, there was a span of 14 bases. This CDR3 is built from 16 residues. Germline CDR1 MNHEY, CDR2 SVGAGI. This chain's CDR3 is CASSYARGVTNTEAFF. As DNA, the CDR3 is TGTGCCAGCAGTTACGCTCGGGGGGTGACGAACACTGAAGCTTTCTTT.

This clone was found a few times. The V call is TRBV11-2, the J call TRBJ1-6; D unresolved. V shed 1 base and J shed 6 bases, with 4 bases lying between them. This CDR3 is built from 13 residues. Germline CDR1 reads SGHAT; CDR2 reads FQNNGV. CDR3 sequence (DNA): TGTGCCAGCAGCTTAGCTAGTAATTCACCCCTCCACTTT. It is translated as CASSLASNSPLHF. Drawing the rest from reference TRBV11-2 and TRBJ1-6, the complete variable domain is EAGVAQSPRYKIIEKRQSVAFWCNPISGHATLYWYQQILGQGPKLLIQFQNNGVVDDSQLPKDRFSAERLKGVDSTLKIQPAKLEDSAVYLCASSLASNSPLHFGNGTRLTVT.

J is TRBJ1-2 and V is TRBV5-4; the D gene is possibly TRBD1 (5 bases). The germline CDR1 and CDR2 sequences are SGHNT and YYREEE (reference sequence). CDR3 length equals 15 residues. The germline V and J ends were trimmed by 4 bases and 8 bases, with 21 bases remaining between them. The CDR3 is CASSRPGELAGGYTF. CDR3 bases: TGTGCCAGCAGCCGACCGGGAGAGCTAGCAGGGGGCTACACCTTC. The variable domain in full, completed from reference TRBV5-4 and TRBJ1-2, reads ETGVTQSPTHLIKTRGQQVTLRCSSQSGHNTVSWYQQALGQGPQFIFQYYREEENGRGNFPPRFSGLQFPNYSSELNVNALELDDSALYLCASSRPGELAGGYTFGSGTRLTVV.

This chain connects TRBV7-3 to TRBJ1-1, with D unresolved. The CDR3 is 13 residues long. Germline values: CDR1 SGHTA, CDR2 FQGTGA. With 2 bases removed from V and 6 bases from J, the gap between germline ends came to 10 bases. CDR3 coding DNA: TGTGCCAGCAGCTTATTTCAGGACTCTGAAGCTTTCTTT. This encodes CASSLFQDSEAFF.

The chain employs TRBV18 and TRBJ2-7; tentative D call: TRBD2 (6 bases). V lost 4 bases and J 4 bases, leaving 14 bases between the germline ends. The CDR3 is made up of 14 amino acids. CDR1 is KGHSH, CDR2 LQKENI, per germline. The CDR3 sequence is CASSRPTSVYEQYF. DNA of the CDR3: TGTGCCAGCTCACGGCCGACTAGTGTGTACGAGCAGTACTTC. Full variable domain (outside the CDR3, taken from reference TRBV18 and TRBJ2-7): NAGVMQNPRHLVRRRGQEARLRCSPMKGHSHVYWYRQLPEEGLKFMVYLQKENIIDESGMPKERFSAEFPKEGPSILRIQQVVRGDSAAYFCASSRPTSVYEQYFGPGTRLTVT.

The chain has TRBV27 and TRBJ2-7; 7 bases agree with TRBD1. This CDR3 contains 16 residues. After removal of 5 bases from V and 5 bases from J, the junction contained 15 bases not matched to a gene. Per the germline V gene, CDR1 is MNHEY and CDR2 is SMNVEV (reference sequence). The CDR3 protein is CASSRWGRQGGHEQYF. For the CDR3, the DNA is TGTGCCAGCAGTCGGTGGGGCAGACAGGGTGGCCACGAGCAGTACTTC.

V usage is TRBV5-4 and J usage is TRBJ2-7, with 11 bases that match TRBD2. The germline CDR1 and CDR2 sequences are SGHNT and YYREEE (reference sequence). The CDR3 extends over 14 amino acids. V trimming: 4 bases; J trimming: 4 bases; junction bases outside the gene matches: 4. The CDR3 DNA reads TGTGCCAGCAGCCATAGCGGGAGGGCGTACGAGCAGTACTTC. Its translation is CASSHSGRAYEQYF.